The T cell receptor beta chain under discussion was sequenced for a study of CD8 T cells in ankylosing spondylitis. Study results and caveats: Reported data indicate significant enrichment of disease-linked clones within matched ankylosing spondylitis synovial fluid. In ankylosing spondylitis blood, a motif of seven to nine highly homologous TCR beta variants appeared characteristic. Peripheral blood samples showed relatively rare disease-linked clones, and these clones were CD8+.

The V gene's germline CDR1 is SGHTA and CDR2 FQGNSA. The length of the CDR3 is 14 residues. The V and J ends lost 6 bases and 7 bases, in that order; junction bases with no gene match: 5. About this clonotype itself: As yet, its antigen is unknown.

TCRdb passed the 5' RACE reads through MiXCR, listing each CDR3 protein once. The sample contains 100,000 to 150,000 distinct CDR3 sequences, around 13% of which appear only once. This chain uses TRBV7-2 with TRBJ2-1; 11 bases are a match to TRBD2. The sequenced material came from blood, either unsorted or a sorted T cell fraction (not recorded which). The source is a female donor with ankylosing spondylitis or in good health (not recorded which). CDR3 region: CASRASGGQNEQFF. The CDR3 region has the DNA TGTGCCAGCAGGGCTAGCGGGGGGCAGAATGAGCAGTTCTTC. Complete variable domain (other parts from reference TRBV7-2 and TRBJ2-1): GAGVSQSPSNKVTEKGKDVELRCDPISGHTALYWYRQSLGQGLEFLIYFQGNSAPDKSGLPSDRFSAERTGGSVSTLTIQRTQQEDSAVYLCASRASGGQNEQFFGPGTRLTVL.